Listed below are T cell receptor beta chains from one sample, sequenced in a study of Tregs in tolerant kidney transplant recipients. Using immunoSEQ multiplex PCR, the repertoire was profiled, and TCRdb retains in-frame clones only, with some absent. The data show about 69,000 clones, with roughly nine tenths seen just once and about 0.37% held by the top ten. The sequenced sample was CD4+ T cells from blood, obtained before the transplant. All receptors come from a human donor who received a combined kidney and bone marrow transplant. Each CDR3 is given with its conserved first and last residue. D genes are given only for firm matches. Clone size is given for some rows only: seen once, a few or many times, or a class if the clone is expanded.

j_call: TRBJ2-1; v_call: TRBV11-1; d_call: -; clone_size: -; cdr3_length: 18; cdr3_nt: TGTGCCAGCAGCCCCCTCGGGAGACGTCACAACCTCTACAATGAGCAGTTCTTC; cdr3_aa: CASSPLGRRHNLYNEQFF
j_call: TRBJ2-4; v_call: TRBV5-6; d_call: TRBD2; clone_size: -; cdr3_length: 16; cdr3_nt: TGTGCCAGCAGCTTGGCCCCGGGACTAGCGGAAAACATTCAGTACTTC; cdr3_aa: CASSLAPGLAENIQYF
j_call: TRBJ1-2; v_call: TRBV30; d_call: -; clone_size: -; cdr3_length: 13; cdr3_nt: TGTGCCTGGAGTGAGGTTGGGAGGTATGGCTACACCTTC; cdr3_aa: CAWSEVGRYGYTF
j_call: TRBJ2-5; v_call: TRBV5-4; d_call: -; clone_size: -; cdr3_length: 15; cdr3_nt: TGTGCCAGCAGCTTGGGCGTCGGACTTCAAGAGACCCAGTACTTC; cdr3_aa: CASSLGVGLQETQYF
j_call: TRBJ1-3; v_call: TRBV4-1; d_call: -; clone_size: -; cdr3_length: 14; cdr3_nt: TGCGCCAGCAGCCCGCGTGACTCTGGAAACACCATATATTTT; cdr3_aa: CASSPRDSGNTIYF
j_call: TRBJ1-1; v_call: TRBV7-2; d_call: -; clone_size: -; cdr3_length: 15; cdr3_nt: TGTGCCAGCAGCTTAGTAGTGGGCACGGCCACTGAAGCTTTCTTT; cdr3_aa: CASSLVVGTATEAFF
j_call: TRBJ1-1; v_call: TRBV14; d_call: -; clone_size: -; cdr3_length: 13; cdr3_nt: TGTGCCAGCAGCCAAGACCGGGACACTGAAGCTTTCTTT; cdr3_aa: CASSQDRDTEAFF
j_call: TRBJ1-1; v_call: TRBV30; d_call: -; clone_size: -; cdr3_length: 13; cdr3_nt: TGTGCCTGGAGTACAACGGGGGGGACTGAAGCTTTCTTT; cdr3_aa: CAWSTTGGTEAFF
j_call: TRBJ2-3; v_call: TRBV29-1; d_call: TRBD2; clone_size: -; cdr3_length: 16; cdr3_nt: TGCAGCGTTGACGGGCTAGCGGGGGGGGGCACAGATACGCAGTATTTT; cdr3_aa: CSVDGLAGGGTDTQYF
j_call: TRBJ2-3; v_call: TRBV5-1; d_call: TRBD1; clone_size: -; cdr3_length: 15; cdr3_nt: TGCGCCAGCAGCTTGGGTCAGGGGGCCACAGATACGCAGTATTTT; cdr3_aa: CASSLGQGATDTQYF
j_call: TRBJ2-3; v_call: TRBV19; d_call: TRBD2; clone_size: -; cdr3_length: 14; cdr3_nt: TGTGCCAGTAAAGATAGCGGGAGTCGGGATACGCAGTATTTT; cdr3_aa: CASKDSGSRDTQYF
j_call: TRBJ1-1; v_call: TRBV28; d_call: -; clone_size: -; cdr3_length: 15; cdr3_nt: TGTGCCAGCAGTTTATGGATGGGCCGGAACACTGAAGCTTTCTTT; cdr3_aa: CASSLWMGRNTEAFF
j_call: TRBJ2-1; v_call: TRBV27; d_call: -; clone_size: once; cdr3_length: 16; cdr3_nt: TGTGCCAGCACCTCTGGGGGCGGAGTGAACTACAATGAGCAGTTCTTC; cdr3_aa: CASTSGGGVNYNEQFF
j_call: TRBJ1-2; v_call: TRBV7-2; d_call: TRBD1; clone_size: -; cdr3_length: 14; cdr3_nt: TGTGCCAGCAGCTTAAGCCAGGGGGACTATGGCTACACCTTC; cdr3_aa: CASSLSQGDYGYTF
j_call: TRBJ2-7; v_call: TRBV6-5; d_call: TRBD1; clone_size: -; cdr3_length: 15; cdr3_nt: TGTGCCAGCAGGTCCGGGACAGGGCCTTCCTACGAGCAGTACTTC; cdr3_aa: CASRSGTGPSYEQYF
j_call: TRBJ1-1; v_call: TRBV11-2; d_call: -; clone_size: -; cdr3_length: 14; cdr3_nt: TGTGCCAGCAGCCCCCTCACATCGGGCACTGAAGCTTTCTTT; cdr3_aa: CASSPLTSGTEAFF
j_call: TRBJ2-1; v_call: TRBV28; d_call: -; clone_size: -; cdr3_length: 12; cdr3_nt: TGTGCCAGCAGTTTACTAGCAGGAGAGCAGTTCTTC; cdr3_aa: CASSLLAGEQFF
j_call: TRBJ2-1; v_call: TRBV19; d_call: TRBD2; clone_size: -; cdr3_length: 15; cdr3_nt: TGTGCCAGTAGTATTGGACTAGCGGGATACAATGAGCAGTTCTTC; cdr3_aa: CASSIGLAGYNEQFF
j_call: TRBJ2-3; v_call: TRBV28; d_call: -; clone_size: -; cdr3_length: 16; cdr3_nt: TGTGCCAGCAGTTTGCGGAGGGGTCAGGGTCAAGATACGCAGTATTTT; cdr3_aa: CASSLRRGQGQDTQYF
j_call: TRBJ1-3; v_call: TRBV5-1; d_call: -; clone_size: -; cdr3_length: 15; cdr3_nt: TGCGCCAGCAGCTTGCTGGCTTACTCTGGAAACACCATATATTTT; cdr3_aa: CASSLLAYSGNTIYF
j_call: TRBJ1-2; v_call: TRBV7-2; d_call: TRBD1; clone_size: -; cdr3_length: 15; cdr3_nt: TGTGCCAGCAGCTTAGTGGGTACAGGGGACTATGGCTACACCTTC; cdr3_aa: CASSLVGTGDYGYTF
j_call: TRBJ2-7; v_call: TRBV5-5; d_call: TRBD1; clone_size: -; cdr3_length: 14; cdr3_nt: TGTGCCAGCAGCTTGGCCGGGACAGACTACGAGCAGTACTTC; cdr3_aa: CASSLAGTDYEQYF
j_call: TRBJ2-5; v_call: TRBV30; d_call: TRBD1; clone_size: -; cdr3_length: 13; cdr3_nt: TGTGCCTGGAGCGGACAGGGGCTGGAGACCCAGTACTTC; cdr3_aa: CAWSGQGLETQYF
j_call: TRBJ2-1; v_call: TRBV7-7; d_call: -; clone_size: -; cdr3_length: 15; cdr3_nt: TGTGCCAGCAGCTCGGGATCGGTGTCCTACAATGAGCAGTTCTTC; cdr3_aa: CASSSGSVSYNEQFF
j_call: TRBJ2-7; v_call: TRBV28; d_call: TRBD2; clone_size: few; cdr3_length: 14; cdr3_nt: TGTGCCAGCTGTCAAACTAGCGAGGGGTACGAGCAGTACTTC; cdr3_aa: CASCQTSEGYEQYF
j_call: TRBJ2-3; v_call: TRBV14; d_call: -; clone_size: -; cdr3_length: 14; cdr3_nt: TGTGCCAGCAGCCAAACCACGGGAGTGGATACGCAGTATTTT; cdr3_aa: CASSQTTGVDTQYF
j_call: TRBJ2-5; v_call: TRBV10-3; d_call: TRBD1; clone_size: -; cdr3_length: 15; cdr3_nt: TGTGCCATCAGTGAGCCGACAGGGGGCGGCGAGACCCAGTACTTC; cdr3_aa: CAISEPTGGGETQYF
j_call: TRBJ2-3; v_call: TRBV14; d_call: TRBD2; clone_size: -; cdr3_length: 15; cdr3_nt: TGTGCCAGCAGCCAAGTGGCGGGAGCAACAGATACGCAGTATTTT; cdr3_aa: CASSQVAGATDTQYF
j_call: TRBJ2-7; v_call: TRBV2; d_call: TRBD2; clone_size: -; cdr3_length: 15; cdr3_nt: TGTGCCAGCAGGGAACAGCCGACTAGCGCTAGCAAGTGGTACTTC; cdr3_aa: CASREQPTSASKWYF
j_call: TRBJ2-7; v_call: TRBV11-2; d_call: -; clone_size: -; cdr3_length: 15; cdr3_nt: TGTGCCAGCAGCTTAGGGCTAGCTCAAGGGTACGAGCAGTACTTC; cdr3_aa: CASSLGLAQGYEQYF
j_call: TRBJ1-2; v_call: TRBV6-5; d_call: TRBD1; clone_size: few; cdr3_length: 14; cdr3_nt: TGTGCCAGCAGTTTCCAGGGGACAGGGAGAGGCTACACCTTC; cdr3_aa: CASSFQGTGRGYTF
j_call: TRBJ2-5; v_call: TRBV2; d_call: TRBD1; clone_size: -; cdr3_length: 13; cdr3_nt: TGTGCCAGCAGAAGGGGGCAGGGAGAGACCCAGTACTTC; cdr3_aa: CASRRGQGETQYF
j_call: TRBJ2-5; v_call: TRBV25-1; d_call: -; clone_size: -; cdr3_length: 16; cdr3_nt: TGTGCCAGCAGTGACCTCCTAGGGGAACTACAAGAGACCCAGTACTTC; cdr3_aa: CASSDLLGELQETQYF
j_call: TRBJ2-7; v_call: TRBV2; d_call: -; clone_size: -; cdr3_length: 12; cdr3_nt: TGTGCCAGCAGAGCAGAACAGGGCGAGCAGTACTTC; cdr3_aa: CASRAEQGEQYF
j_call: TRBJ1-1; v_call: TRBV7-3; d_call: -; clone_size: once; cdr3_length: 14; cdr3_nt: TGTGCCAGCAGCTTAACGTCATCAAACACTGAAGCTTTCTTT; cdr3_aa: CASSLTSSNTEAFF
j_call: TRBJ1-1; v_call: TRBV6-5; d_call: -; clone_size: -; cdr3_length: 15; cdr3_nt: TGTGCCAGCAGCACATACCGCGGGAGGAACACTGAAGCTTTCTTT; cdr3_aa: CASSTYRGRNTEAFF
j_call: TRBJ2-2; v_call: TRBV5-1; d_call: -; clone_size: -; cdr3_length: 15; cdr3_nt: TGCGCCAGCAGCCCGACTGGACTTTTCACCGGGGAGCTGTTTTTT; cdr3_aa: CASSPTGLFTGELFF
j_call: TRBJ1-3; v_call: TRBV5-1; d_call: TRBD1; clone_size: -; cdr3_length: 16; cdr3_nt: TGCGCCAGCAGCTTGGCCTGGGGACAGGCTGGAAACACCATATATTTT; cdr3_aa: CASSLAWGQAGNTIYF
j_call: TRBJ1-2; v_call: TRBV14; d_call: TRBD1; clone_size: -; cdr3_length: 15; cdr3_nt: TGTGCCAGCAGCCCAAACAGGGGGCGGAACTATGGCTACACCTTC; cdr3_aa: CASSPNRGRNYGYTF
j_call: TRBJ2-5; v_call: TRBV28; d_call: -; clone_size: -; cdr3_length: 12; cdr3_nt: TGTGCCACTAGGGAGGCTGGGGAGACCCAGTACTTC; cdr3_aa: CATREAGETQYF
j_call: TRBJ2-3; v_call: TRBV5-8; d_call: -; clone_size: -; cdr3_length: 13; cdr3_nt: TGTGCCAGCAGCTTAGGGGGCACAGATACGCAGTATTTT; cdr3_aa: CASSLGGTDTQYF
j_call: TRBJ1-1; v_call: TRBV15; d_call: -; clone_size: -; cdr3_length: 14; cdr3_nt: TGTGCCACCAGCAGAGTAGGACAGACCACTGAAGCTTTCTTT; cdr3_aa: CATSRVGQTTEAFF
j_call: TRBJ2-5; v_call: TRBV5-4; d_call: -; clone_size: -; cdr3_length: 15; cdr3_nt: TGTGCCAGCAGCTTCCAAGGACGGGAAAAAGAGACCCAGTACTTC; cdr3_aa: CASSFQGREKETQYF
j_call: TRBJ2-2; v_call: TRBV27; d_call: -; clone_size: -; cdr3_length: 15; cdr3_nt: TGTGCCAGCCGTATTAGGGACTTCAACACCGGGGAGCTGTTTTTT; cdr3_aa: CASRIRDFNTGELFF
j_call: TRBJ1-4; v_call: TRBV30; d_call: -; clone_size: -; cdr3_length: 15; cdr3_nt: TGTGCCTGGAGTGTACAGCCTGCAACTAATGAAAAACTGTTTTTT; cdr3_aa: CAWSVQPATNEKLFF
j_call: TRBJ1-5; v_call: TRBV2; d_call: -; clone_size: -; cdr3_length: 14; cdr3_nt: TGTGCCAGCAGTGGGGTGGGGGCCAATCAGCCCCAGCATTTT; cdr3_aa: CASSGVGANQPQHF
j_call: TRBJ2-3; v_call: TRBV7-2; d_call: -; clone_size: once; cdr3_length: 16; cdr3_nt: TGTGCCAGCAGCTTGGGAGGGAGGGGGGGCACAGATACGCAGTATTTT; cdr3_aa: CASSLGGRGGTDTQYF
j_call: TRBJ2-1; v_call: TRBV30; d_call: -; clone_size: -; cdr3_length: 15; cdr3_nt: TGTGCCTGGAGTCTAGCATGGGGACTTCACAATGAGCAGTTCTTC; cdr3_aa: CAWSLAWGLHNEQFF
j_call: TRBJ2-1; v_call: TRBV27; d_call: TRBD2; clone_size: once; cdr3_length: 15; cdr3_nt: TGTGCCAGCAGTTTACGCTTAGCGGGGTGGAATGAGCAGTTCTTC; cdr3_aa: CASSLRLAGWNEQFF
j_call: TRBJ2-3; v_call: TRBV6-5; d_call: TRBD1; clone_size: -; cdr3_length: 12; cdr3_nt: TGTGCCAGCAGCAGGGGGTCAGATACGCAGTATTTT; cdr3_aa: CASSRGSDTQYF
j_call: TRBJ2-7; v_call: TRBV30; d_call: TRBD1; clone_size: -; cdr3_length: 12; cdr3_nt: TGTGCCTGGAGTACAGGGGCGGACGAGCAGTACTTC; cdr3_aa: CAWSTGADEQYF
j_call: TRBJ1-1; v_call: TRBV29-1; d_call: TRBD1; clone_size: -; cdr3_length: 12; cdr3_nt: TGCAGCGTTTCCACAGGGGGCACTGAAGCTTTCTTT; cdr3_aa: CSVSTGGTEAFF
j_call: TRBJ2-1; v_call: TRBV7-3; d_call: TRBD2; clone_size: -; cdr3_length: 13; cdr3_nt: TGTGCCAGCAGCTTAATAGCGGGAACTGAGCAGTTCTTC; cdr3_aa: CASSLIAGTEQFF
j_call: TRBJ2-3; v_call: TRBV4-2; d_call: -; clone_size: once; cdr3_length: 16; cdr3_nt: TGTGCCAGCAGCCATGCCTCAGGACAAGACACAGATACGCAGTATTTT; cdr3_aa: CASSHASGQDTDTQYF
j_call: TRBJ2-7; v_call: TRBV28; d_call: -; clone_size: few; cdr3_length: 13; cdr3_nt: TGTGCCAGCAGCCGACGGGGTTCGGGCGAGCAGTACTTC; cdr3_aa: CASSRRGSGEQYF